This T cell receptor (beta chain) came from a study of response to subunit inactivated influenza vaccine (dated by TCRdb to 2016 to 2019). Regarding the complete study: To follow how T cells responded to a trivalent subunit inactivated influenza vaccine, the researchers relied on deep quantitative profiling of the T cell receptor repertoire.

On the study overall, not on this receptor specifically: It was suggested by the authors that each seasonal influenza vaccination may recruit only a limited number of new T cells.

Points on this clonotype: This receptor's antigen is unknown. Qualities for individual bases were not recorded, and no much larger clone is one base off.

Library method: RT-PCR. TCRdb records Illumina HiSeq 2500 as the sequencer. TCRdb reworked the public reads: Q25 trimming with fastp, MiXCR clone assembly, productive beta chains retained. Records with the same CDR3 protein are collapsed into one entry carrying the most frequent genes and DNA. This sample comprises around 600,000 distinct CDR3 sequences, 11% of them detected only once. The ten biggest clones cover about 10% of the sample. Deletion took 1 base off V and 2 bases off J, with a span of 9 bases between the germline ends. As encoded in the germline V gene, CDR1 is SGHAT while CDR2 is FQNNGV. The CDR3 runs 14 residues from the cysteine to the phenylalanine. Only CDR3 DNA is held: 42 bases, read in frame from base 1. These sequences were also reported in another study, on T cells expressing NK-cell markers. As that second study puts it: 5'RACE template switching, by which a universal primer site and unique molecular identifiers were added, was used to make TCR beta cDNA libraries. In sorted CD3+CD56+NKG2C+, CD3+CD56+NKG2C- and CD3+CD56-NKG2C+ T-cell subsets from several donors, TCR beta-chain repertoires were profiled. Of the eight sequenced donors, seven were found to be HCMV-seropositive and one was found to be HCMV-seronegative. In several experiments an anti-gammadeltaTCR antibody was added to restrict sorting to alphabetaTCR-expressing T cells. In several donors, the dominant CD3+CD56+NKG2C+ clonotypes were among the top 10 CD8+ clonotypes and accounted for about 1.0-7.5% of CD8+ T cells. Those dominant clonotypes were again the most abundant among CD3+CD56-NKG2C+ cells in a few donors, at about 28.3-60.1%. It remained unclear whether the expanded NKG2C-expressing T cell clones were specific for HCMV antigens. All eight donors whose samples were sequenced were randomly selected healthy volunteers, three of them men and five women. HCMV-specific IgG was detected in serum with a commercial ELISA kit to determine HCMV serostatus. Peripheral blood mononuclear cells were isolated from blood by Ficoll density gradient centrifugation. Bulk peripheral blood T-cell repertoires were additionally sequenced from unsorted PBMC for six donors. Priming for cDNA synthesis came from the TCR beta constant segment, and two successive PCR amplification steps followed. The libraries were sequenced on Illumina HiSeq 2000/2500, MiSeq or NextSeq, producing 2 x 150 bp reads. Reads were demultiplexed and grouped by UMI with MIGEC, and clonotypes were assembled and quantified with MiTCR. To remove erroneous sequences, TCR cDNA sequences were retained only when supported by two or more reads. The tcR package was used for downstream repertoire analysis, with clonotypes matched between fractions based on CDR3 nucleotide sequence plus V segment. Antigen specificity was annotated against VDJdb with VDJmatch, allowing one amino acid substitution in CDR3.

This clonotype was sampled from a man in his fifties or sixties who received an inactivated influenza vaccine. Donor details come from another sample of the same person, matched by shared clones. Recombination connected TRBV11-2 to TRBJ2-7; confidence is insufficient to name the D gene. Material: PBMCs from blood, obtained on the day of vaccination. The DNA sequence reads TGTGCCAGCAGCTTAGTGGCAGTCACCTACGAGCAGTACTTC. Translated, this gives CASSLVAVTYEQYF.